Listed below are T cell receptor beta chains from one sample, sequenced in a study of blood T cell repertoires in COVID-19. Sequencing was performed with immunoSEQ multiplex PCR; in TCRdb, only in-frame clones are kept and a portion is missing. This table holds roughly 350,000 clones, around 87% found once. The material sequenced was peripheral blood. The receptors were sampled from a woman in her 30s with COVID-19, enrolled during active disease. CDR3s include the opening cysteine and the closing phenylalanine or tryptophan. The order of the fields is CDR3 DNA, CDR3 protein, D gene, clone size, V gene, J gene. A D gene is named only where the DNA matches it firmly. Some rows mark clone size as missing; the rest say once, few, many or name a class of expanded clone.

cdr3_nt: TGTGCCAGCAGGGCTAGCGGGACCGATGAGCAGTTCTTC; cdr3_aa: CASRASGTDEQFF; d_call: TRBD2; clone_size: NA; v_call: TRBV2; j_call: TRBJ2-1
cdr3_nt: TGTGCCAGCAGATGGGGCCGCGACAATGAGCAGTTCTTC; cdr3_aa: CASRWGRDNEQFF; d_call: NA; clone_size: NA; v_call: TRBV5-4; j_call: TRBJ2-1
cdr3_nt: TGTGCCAGCAGTCGAGGGGGTTTCTACGAGCAGTACTTC; cdr3_aa: CASSRGGFYEQYF; d_call: NA; clone_size: NA; v_call: TRBV6-5; j_call: TRBJ2-7
cdr3_nt: TGTGCCAGCAGCACTGAGTACTCTGGAAACACCATATATTTT; cdr3_aa: CASSTEYSGNTIYF; d_call: NA; clone_size: NA; v_call: TRBV5-4; j_call: TRBJ1-3
cdr3_nt: TGTGCCAGCAGCTTCGGACTAGCGGGGCCGTACCAAGAGACCCAGTACTTC; cdr3_aa: CASSFGLAGPYQETQYF; d_call: TRBD2; clone_size: NA; v_call: TRBV5-4; j_call: TRBJ2-5
cdr3_nt: TGTGCCAGCAGTGACGGTTCTGGAAACACCATATATTTT; cdr3_aa: CASSDGSGNTIYF; d_call: NA; clone_size: NA; v_call: TRBV25-1; j_call: TRBJ1-3
cdr3_nt: TGTGCTAGCAGCTTGGTCCCAGCGGGGACGCAGTATTTT; cdr3_aa: CASSLVPAGTQYF; d_call: TRBD2; clone_size: NA; v_call: TRBV7-7; j_call: TRBJ2-3
cdr3_nt: TGTGCCAGCAGTTTCGAGAGGGACACCATATATTTT; cdr3_aa: CASSFERDTIYF; d_call: NA; clone_size: NA; v_call: TRBV28; j_call: TRBJ1-3
cdr3_nt: TGTGCCAGCAGTTACGCCTTGCGGTGGACTACCGGGGAGCTGTTTTTT; cdr3_aa: CASSYALRWTTGELFF; d_call: NA; clone_size: NA; v_call: TRBV6-6; j_call: TRBJ2-2
cdr3_nt: TGTGCCAGCAGGAGAACAGGGAGCCACGAGCAGTACTTC; cdr3_aa: CASRRTGSHEQYF; d_call: NA; clone_size: NA; v_call: TRBV28; j_call: TRBJ2-7
cdr3_nt: TGTGCCAGCAGCTTGGTAGCGGGGAAGCAGTATTTT; cdr3_aa: CASSLVAGKQYF; d_call: TRBD2; clone_size: NA; v_call: TRBV5-4; j_call: TRBJ2-3
cdr3_nt: TGTGCCAGCAGTTACGTTACAGCGGGAATGAACACTGAAGCTTTCTTT; cdr3_aa: CASSYVTAGMNTEAFF; d_call: NA; clone_size: NA; v_call: TRBV6-5; j_call: TRBJ1-1
cdr3_nt: TGTGCCTGGAGTGCCGGGACTTTACAGTTCTTC; cdr3_aa: CAWSAGTLQFF; d_call: NA; clone_size: NA; v_call: TRBV30; j_call: TRBJ2-1
cdr3_nt: TGTGCCAGTAGTATGTCGCCAGGGGCGGTTGAATTCCTCCACTTT; cdr3_aa: CASSMSPGAVEFLHF; d_call: NA; clone_size: NA; v_call: TRBV19; j_call: TRBJ1-6
cdr3_nt: TGTGCCATCAGTGAAGCGGGCACAGATACGCAGTATTTT; cdr3_aa: CAISEAGTDTQYF; d_call: NA; clone_size: few; v_call: TRBV10-3; j_call: TRBJ2-3
cdr3_nt: TGTGCCAGCAGTGAAGGGCTGGACAGGTTTAATGAAAAACTGTTTTTT; cdr3_aa: CASSEGLDRFNEKLFF; d_call: TRBD1; clone_size: NA; v_call: TRBV6-1; j_call: TRBJ1-4
cdr3_nt: TGTGCCAGCAGCCCCGGGGGGGCACCCTACGAGCAGTACTTC; cdr3_aa: CASSPGGAPYEQYF; d_call: TRBD2; clone_size: NA; v_call: TRBV11-3; j_call: TRBJ2-7
cdr3_nt: TGTGCCAGCAGCCCCAGCCCGGGACTGGAAAACACCGGGGAGCTGTTTTTT; cdr3_aa: CASSPSPGLENTGELFF; d_call: NA; clone_size: NA; v_call: TRBV7-3; j_call: TRBJ2-2
cdr3_nt: TGTGCCAGCAGTCAGACTAGGGGTTACGGGGAGCTGTTTTTT; cdr3_aa: CASSQTRGYGELFF; d_call: NA; clone_size: NA; v_call: TRBV2; j_call: TRBJ2-2
cdr3_nt: TGTGCCAGCAGCCTTAGCGGGATAGGGGGGGAGCAGTTCTTC; cdr3_aa: CASSLSGIGGEQFF; d_call: TRBD2; clone_size: NA; v_call: TRBV11-2; j_call: TRBJ2-1
cdr3_nt: TGTGCCAGCAGTTTATGGGCCGACTATGGCTACACCTTC; cdr3_aa: CASSLWADYGYTF; d_call: NA; clone_size: NA; v_call: TRBV12-3/TRBV12-4; j_call: TRBJ1-2
cdr3_nt: TGTGCCAGCAGTTTGACAGGGGGCATCACTGAAGCTTTCTTT; cdr3_aa: CASSLTGGITEAFF; d_call: TRBD1; clone_size: NA; v_call: TRBV2; j_call: TRBJ1-1
cdr3_nt: TGTGCCAGCTCACCAAGGGGTGGACAGGGAGTGACAGATACGCAGTATTTT; cdr3_aa: CASSPRGGQGVTDTQYF; d_call: TRBD1; clone_size: NA; v_call: TRBV18; j_call: TRBJ2-3
cdr3_nt: TGCAGCGTTGCTGGGGGGGAGACCCAGTACTTC; cdr3_aa: CSVAGGETQYF; d_call: NA; clone_size: once; v_call: TRBV29-1; j_call: TRBJ2-5
cdr3_nt: TGTGCCATCACCGGGGACAGGGCGAGGGAGCAGTACTTC; cdr3_aa: CAITGDRAREQYF; d_call: TRBD1; clone_size: NA; v_call: TRBV10-3; j_call: TRBJ2-7
cdr3_nt: TGTGCCAGTAGTTGGGGACAGGGGGTCCACGAGCAGTACTTC; cdr3_aa: CASSWGQGVHEQYF; d_call: TRBD1; clone_size: NA; v_call: TRBV19; j_call: TRBJ2-7
cdr3_nt: TGTGCCAGCAGCCCACAGCGGGAGGGGTTCAATGAGCAGTTCTTC; cdr3_aa: CASSPQREGFNEQFF; d_call: TRBD2; clone_size: NA; v_call: TRBV3-1/TRBV3-2; j_call: TRBJ2-1
cdr3_nt: TGTGCCGTCACCGGGACAGGGGGATCTGGCTACACCTTC; cdr3_aa: CAVTGTGGSGYTF; d_call: TRBD1; clone_size: NA; v_call: TRBV10-3; j_call: TRBJ1-2
cdr3_nt: TGTGCCAGCAGCCCTGGAAGAGCGGGAGGATTTGTGGATGAGCAGTTCTTC; cdr3_aa: CASSPGRAGGFVDEQFF; d_call: TRBD2; clone_size: few; v_call: TRBV7-9; j_call: TRBJ2-1
cdr3_nt: TGCGCCAGCAGCTGGGGGGATCGGAATCAGCCCCAGCATTTT; cdr3_aa: CASSWGDRNQPQHF; d_call: NA; clone_size: NA; v_call: TRBV5-1; j_call: TRBJ1-5
cdr3_nt: TGTGCCAGCACCGCAGGGGTTGCAGATACGCAGTATTTT; cdr3_aa: CASTAGVADTQYF; d_call: NA; clone_size: NA; v_call: TRBV7-3; j_call: TRBJ2-3
cdr3_nt: TGTGCCAGCAGCTTGGGACAGGGGTTTGGGGCCAACGTCCTGACTTTC; cdr3_aa: CASSLGQGFGANVLTF; d_call: TRBD1; clone_size: NA; v_call: TRBV7-3; j_call: TRBJ2-6
cdr3_nt: TGTGCCAGCAGCTTCTCCGGGACTAGCTCAGATACGCAGTATTTT; cdr3_aa: CASSFSGTSSDTQYF; d_call: TRBD2; clone_size: NA; v_call: TRBV7-9; j_call: TRBJ2-3
cdr3_nt: TGCAGCGTGCTCAGGGTGGGGACTGGAAACACCATATATTTT; cdr3_aa: CSVLRVGTGNTIYF; d_call: NA; clone_size: NA; v_call: TRBV29-1; j_call: TRBJ1-3
cdr3_nt: TGTGCCAGCACCTCCCAGTCCGGGGAGCTGTTTTTT; cdr3_aa: CASTSQSGELFF; d_call: NA; clone_size: few; v_call: TRBV7-2; j_call: TRBJ2-2
cdr3_nt: TGTGCCAGCAGCCCCCATCCGGGCTCCTACAATGAGCAGTTCTTC; cdr3_aa: CASSPHPGSYNEQFF; d_call: NA; clone_size: once; v_call: TRBV7-3; j_call: TRBJ2-1
cdr3_nt: TGTGCCAGCCGACAGGGGGGGACCACCGGGGAGCTGTTTTTT; cdr3_aa: CASRQGGTTGELFF; d_call: TRBD1; clone_size: NA; v_call: TRBV28; j_call: TRBJ2-2
cdr3_nt: TGCGCCAGCAGCCAGGCTACACAGGGCTCTGGAAACACCATATATTTT; cdr3_aa: CASSQATQGSGNTIYF; d_call: NA; clone_size: NA; v_call: TRBV4-1; j_call: TRBJ1-3
cdr3_nt: TGCGCCAGCAGCCAAGAAACGGACTTTAACTATGGCTACACCTTC; cdr3_aa: CASSQETDFNYGYTF; d_call: NA; clone_size: NA; v_call: TRBV4-3; j_call: TRBJ1-2
cdr3_nt: TGTGCCAGCAGTCCCCCGGACAGGCCCTACGAGCAGTACTTC; cdr3_aa: CASSPPDRPYEQYF; d_call: TRBD1; clone_size: NA; v_call: TRBV28; j_call: TRBJ2-7
cdr3_nt: TGTGCCAGTCGGTCTGGGGCCAACGTCCTGACTTTC; cdr3_aa: CASRSGANVLTF; d_call: NA; clone_size: NA; v_call: TRBV2; j_call: TRBJ2-6
cdr3_nt: TGTGCCACCAGTGCAATCCGGGACACAAGCTACAATGAGCAGTTCTTC; cdr3_aa: CATSAIRDTSYNEQFF; d_call: NA; clone_size: NA; v_call: TRBV24-1; j_call: TRBJ2-1
cdr3_nt: TGTGCCAGCACCCCCGGCGGGGGTAATCAGCCCCAGCATTTT; cdr3_aa: CASTPGGGNQPQHF; d_call: NA; clone_size: NA; v_call: TRBV5-5; j_call: TRBJ1-5
cdr3_nt: TGCAGTGGCCTACGAGAGACCCAGTACTTC; cdr3_aa: CSGLRETQYF; d_call: NA; clone_size: once; v_call: TRBV20-1; j_call: TRBJ2-5
cdr3_nt: TGTGCCAGCAGCTTGGAACGGGGGTCACCGATCTACAATGAGCAGTTCTTC; cdr3_aa: CASSLERGSPIYNEQFF; d_call: NA; clone_size: once; v_call: TRBV5-6; j_call: TRBJ2-1
cdr3_nt: TGTGCCAGCAGCTTAGCCCTAGCGGGAGCAGATACGCAGTATTTT; cdr3_aa: CASSLALAGADTQYF; d_call: TRBD2; clone_size: NA; v_call: TRBV11-2; j_call: TRBJ2-3
cdr3_nt: TGCGCCAGCAGCGTTCTAGCGGGAGATTACAATGAGCAGTTCTTC; cdr3_aa: CASSVLAGDYNEQFF; d_call: TRBD2; clone_size: once; v_call: TRBV5-1; j_call: TRBJ2-1
cdr3_nt: TGTGCCAGCAGCATAACTAGCGGGAGAGGCAATGAGCAGTTCTTC; cdr3_aa: CASSITSGRGNEQFF; d_call: TRBD2; clone_size: NA; v_call: TRBV7-8; j_call: TRBJ2-1
cdr3_nt: TGTGCCAGCAGTCTCGACGCGGGACAGGGCTACGAGCAGTACTTC; cdr3_aa: CASSLDAGQGYEQYF; d_call: TRBD1; clone_size: NA; v_call: TRBV6-5; j_call: TRBJ2-7
cdr3_nt: TGTGCCAGCTCCGGGAGCTCCTACGAGCAGTACTTC; cdr3_aa: CASSGSSYEQYF; d_call: NA; clone_size: NA; v_call: TRBV18; j_call: TRBJ2-7
cdr3_nt: TGCGCCAGCAGCTTCGGCGGGCAGCCCTACGAGCAGTACTTC; cdr3_aa: CASSFGGQPYEQYF; d_call: NA; clone_size: NA; v_call: TRBV5-1; j_call: TRBJ2-7